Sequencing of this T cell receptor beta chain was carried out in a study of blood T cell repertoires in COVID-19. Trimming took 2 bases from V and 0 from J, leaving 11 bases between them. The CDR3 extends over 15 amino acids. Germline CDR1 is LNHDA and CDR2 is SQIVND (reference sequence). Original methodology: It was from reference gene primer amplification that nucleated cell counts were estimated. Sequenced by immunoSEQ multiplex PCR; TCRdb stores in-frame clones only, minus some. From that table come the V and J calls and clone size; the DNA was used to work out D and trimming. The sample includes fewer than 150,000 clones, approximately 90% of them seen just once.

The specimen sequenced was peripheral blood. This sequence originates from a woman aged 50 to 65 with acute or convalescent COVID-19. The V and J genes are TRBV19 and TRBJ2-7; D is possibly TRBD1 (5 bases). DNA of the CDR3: TGTGCCAGTAGTATACAGGGCTCGTCCTCCTACGAGCAGTACTTC. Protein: CASSIQGSSSYEQYF.